This T cell receptor (beta chain) came from a study of early T cells in non-severe SARS-CoV-2 infection. The germline V and J ends were trimmed by 4 bases and 12 bases, with 13 bases remaining between them. The germline V gene has CDR1 MNHNS and CDR2 SASEGT. This CDR3 region has 12 residues. Researchers tagged individual cDNA molecules with unique molecular identifiers. TCRdb analysed the 5' RACE reads with MiXCR anew, one entry per CDR3 protein. The table lists around 55,000 distinct CDR3 sequences, 15% of them singletons. This material consisted of whole blood, taken at baseline. The chain carries TRBV6-1 and TRBJ2-1, with no clear D. The sequence was obtained from an adult who was a healthcare worker with PCR-confirmed SARS-CoV-2 infection or an uninfected control (not recorded which). Here the CDR3 DNA reads TGTGCCAGCAGTGTACTTGGTATTGGGCAGTTCTTC. It is translated as CASSVLGIGQFF.